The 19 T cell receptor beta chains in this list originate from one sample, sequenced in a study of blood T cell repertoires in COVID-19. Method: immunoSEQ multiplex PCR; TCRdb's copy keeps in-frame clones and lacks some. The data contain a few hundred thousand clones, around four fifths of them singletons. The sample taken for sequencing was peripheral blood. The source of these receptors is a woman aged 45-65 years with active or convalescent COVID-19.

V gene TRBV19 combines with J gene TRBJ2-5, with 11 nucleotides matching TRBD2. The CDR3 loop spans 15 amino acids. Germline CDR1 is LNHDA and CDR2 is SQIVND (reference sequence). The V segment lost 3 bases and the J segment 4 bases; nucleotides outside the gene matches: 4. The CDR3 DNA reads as TGTGCCAGTAGTATGCTAGCGGGAGGAAGAGAGACCCAGTACTTC. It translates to CASSMLAGGRETQYF.

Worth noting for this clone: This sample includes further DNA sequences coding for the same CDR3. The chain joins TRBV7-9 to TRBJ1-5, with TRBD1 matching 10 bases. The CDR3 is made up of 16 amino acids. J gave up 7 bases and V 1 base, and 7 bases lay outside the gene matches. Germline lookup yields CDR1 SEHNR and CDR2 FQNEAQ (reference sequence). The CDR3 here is CASSLGDRGRGQPQHF. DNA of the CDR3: TGTGCCAGCAGCTTAGGAGACAGGGGGCGAGGGCAGCCCCAGCATTTT.

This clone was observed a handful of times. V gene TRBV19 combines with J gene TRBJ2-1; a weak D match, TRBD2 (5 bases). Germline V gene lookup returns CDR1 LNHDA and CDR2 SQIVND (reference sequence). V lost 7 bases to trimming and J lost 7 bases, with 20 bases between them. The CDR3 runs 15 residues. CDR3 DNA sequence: TGTGCCAGTACCCGTGGACGGGCTAGCCCTAATGAGCAGTTCTTC. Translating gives CASTRGRASPNEQFF.

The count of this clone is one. This chain's CDR3 is CASSSDSYSGNTIYF. CDR3 nucleotide sequence: TGTGCCAGCAGCTCCGACAGTTACTCTGGAAACACCATATATTTT. V and J are TRBV5-5 and TRBJ1-3, with D perhaps TRBD1 (5 bases). This CDR3 contains 15 residues. V shed 3 bases and J shed 0 bases, with 10 bases lying between them. The germline V gene has CDR1 SGHKS and CDR2 YYEKEE (reference sequence).

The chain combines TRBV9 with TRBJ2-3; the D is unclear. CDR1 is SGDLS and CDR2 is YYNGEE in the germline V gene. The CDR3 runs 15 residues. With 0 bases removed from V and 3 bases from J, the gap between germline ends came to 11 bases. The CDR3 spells CASSVGLVPTDTQYF. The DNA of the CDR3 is TGTGCCAGCAGCGTAGGGCTAGTGCCGACAGATACGCAGTATTTT.

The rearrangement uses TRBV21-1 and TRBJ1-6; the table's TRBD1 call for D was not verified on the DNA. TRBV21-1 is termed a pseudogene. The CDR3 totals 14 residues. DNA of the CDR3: TGTGCCAGCAGCAAAGGGACAGGGGGCTCACCCCTCCACTTT. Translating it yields CASSKGTGGSPLHF.

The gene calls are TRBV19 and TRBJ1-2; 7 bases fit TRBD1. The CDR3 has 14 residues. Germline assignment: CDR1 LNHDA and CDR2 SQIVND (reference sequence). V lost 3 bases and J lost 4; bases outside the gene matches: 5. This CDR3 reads CASSMGQTAYGYTF. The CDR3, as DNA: TGTGCCAGTAGTATGGGACAGACCGCCTATGGCTACACCTTC.

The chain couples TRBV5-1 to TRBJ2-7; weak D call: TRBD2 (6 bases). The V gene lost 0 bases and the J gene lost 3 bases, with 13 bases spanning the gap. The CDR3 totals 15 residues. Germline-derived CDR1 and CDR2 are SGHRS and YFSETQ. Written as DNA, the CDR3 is TGCGCCAGCAGCTTGGAGGGGCTAGCGAGCTACGAGCAGTACTTC. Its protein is CASSLEGLASYEQYF.

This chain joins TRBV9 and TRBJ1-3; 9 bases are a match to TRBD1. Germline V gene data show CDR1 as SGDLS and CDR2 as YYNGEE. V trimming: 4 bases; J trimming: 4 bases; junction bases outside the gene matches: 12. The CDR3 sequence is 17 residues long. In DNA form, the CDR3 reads TGTGCCAGCAGCCCCCCGCCGACCGGGACAGGGGGAAACACCATATATTTT. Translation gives CASSPPPTGTGGNTIYF.

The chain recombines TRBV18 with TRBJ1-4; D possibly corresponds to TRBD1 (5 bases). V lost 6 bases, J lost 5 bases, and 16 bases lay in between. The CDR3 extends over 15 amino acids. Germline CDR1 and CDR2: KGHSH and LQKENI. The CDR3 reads CASSASGRVNEKLFF. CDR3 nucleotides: TGTGCCAGCTCCGCATCGGGCAGGGTGAATGAAAAACTGTTTTTT.

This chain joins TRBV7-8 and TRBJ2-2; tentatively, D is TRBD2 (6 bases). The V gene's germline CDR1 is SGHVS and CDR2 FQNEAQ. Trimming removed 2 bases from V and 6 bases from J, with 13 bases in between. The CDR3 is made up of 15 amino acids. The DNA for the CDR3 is TGTGCCAGCAGCTTATTATCCTCGGGGGCCGGGGAGCTGTTTTTT. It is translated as CASSLLSSGAGELFF.

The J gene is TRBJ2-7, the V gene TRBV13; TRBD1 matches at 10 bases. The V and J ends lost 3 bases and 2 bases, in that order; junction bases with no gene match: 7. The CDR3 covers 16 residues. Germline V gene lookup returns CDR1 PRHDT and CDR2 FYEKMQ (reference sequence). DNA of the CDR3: TGTGCCAGCAGCTTCAGCAGGACAGGGGGAACCTACGAGCAGTACTTC. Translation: CASSFSRTGGTYEQYF.

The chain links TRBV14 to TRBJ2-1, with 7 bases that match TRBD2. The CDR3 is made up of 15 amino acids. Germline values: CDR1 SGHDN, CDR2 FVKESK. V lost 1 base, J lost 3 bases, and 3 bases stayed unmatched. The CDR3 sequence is CASSQAGTIYNEQFF. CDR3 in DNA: TGTGCCAGCAGCCAAGCCGGGACTATCTACAATGAGCAGTTCTTC.

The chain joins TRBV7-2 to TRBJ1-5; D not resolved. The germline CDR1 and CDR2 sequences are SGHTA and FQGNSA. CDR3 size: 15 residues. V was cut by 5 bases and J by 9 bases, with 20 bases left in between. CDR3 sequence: CASSPRMLASLPQHF. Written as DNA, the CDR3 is TGTGCCAGCAGCCCCCGGATGCTTGCTAGTCTGCCCCAGCATTTT.

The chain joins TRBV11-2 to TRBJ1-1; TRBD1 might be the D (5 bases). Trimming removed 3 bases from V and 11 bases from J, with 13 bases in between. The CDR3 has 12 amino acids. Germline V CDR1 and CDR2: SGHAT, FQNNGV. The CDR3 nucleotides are TGTGCCAGCAGCTTCTCCAATCGGGGGGCTTTCTTT. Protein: CASSFSNRGAFF.

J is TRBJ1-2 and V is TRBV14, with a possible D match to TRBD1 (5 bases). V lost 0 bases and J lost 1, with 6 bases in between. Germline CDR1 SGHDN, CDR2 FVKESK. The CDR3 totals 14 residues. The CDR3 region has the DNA TGTGCCAGCAGCCAAGAGGGGGGTAACTATGGCTACACCTTC. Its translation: CASSQEGGNYGYTF. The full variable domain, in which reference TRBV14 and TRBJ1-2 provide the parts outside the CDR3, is EAGVTQFPSHSVIEKGQTVTLRCDPISGHDNLYWYRRVMGKEIKFLLHFVKESKQDESGMPNNRFLAERTGGTYSTLKVQPAELEDSGVYFCASSQEGGNYGYTFGSGTRLTVV.

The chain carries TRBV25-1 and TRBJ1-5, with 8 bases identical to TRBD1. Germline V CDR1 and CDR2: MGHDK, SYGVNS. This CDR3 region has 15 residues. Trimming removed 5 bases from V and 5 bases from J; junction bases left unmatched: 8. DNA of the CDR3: TGTGCCAGCAGTTCGACAGGGGCTACTGATCAGCCCCAGCATTTT. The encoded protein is CASSSTGATDQPQHF.

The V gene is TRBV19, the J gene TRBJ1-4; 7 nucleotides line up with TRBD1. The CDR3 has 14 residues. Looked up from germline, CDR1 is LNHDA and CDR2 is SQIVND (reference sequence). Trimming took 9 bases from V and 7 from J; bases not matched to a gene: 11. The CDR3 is CASRTGGGVEKLFF. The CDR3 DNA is TGTGCCAGCCGGACAGGAGGTGGAGTTGAAAAACTGTTTTTT.

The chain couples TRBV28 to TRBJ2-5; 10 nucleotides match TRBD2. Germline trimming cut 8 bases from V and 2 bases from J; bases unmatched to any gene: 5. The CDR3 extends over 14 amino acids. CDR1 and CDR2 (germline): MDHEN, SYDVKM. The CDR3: CASGLAGVQETQYF. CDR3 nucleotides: TGTGCCAGCGGGCTAGCGGGAGTTCAAGAGACCCAGTACTTC. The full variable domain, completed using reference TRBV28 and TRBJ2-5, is DVKVTQSSRYLVKRTGEKVFLECVQDMDHENMFWYRQDPGLGLRLIYFSYDVKMKEKGDIPEGYSVSREKKERFSLILESASTNQTSMYLCASGLAGVQETQYFGPGTRLLVL.